One and the same sample provided the 18 T cell receptor beta chains below, sequenced in a study of blood T cell repertoires in COVID-19. Sequencing used immunoSEQ multiplex PCR; TCRdb keeps in-frame clones, though not all of them. The table records hundreds of thousands of clones, roughly 83% of them present only once. Sequenced material: PBMCs or T cells enriched from blood (not recorded which). The receptor set was obtained from a woman in her fifties or sixties who had recovered from COVID-19.

The rearrangement uses TRBV5-1 and TRBJ1-4; D remains ambiguous. The CDR3 totals 15 residues. Trimming took 6 bases from V and 4 from J, leaving 16 bases between them. Germline V gives CDR1 SGHRS, CDR2 YFSETQ. The CDR3: CASKISGIHNEKLFF. CDR3 nucleotide sequence: TGCGCCAGCAAGATAAGCGGGATTCATAATGAAAAACTGTTTTTT.

The chain combines TRBV15 with TRBJ2-7, with 7 bases identical to TRBD2. Germline CDR1 LNHNV, CDR2 YYDKDF (reference sequence). The CDR3 consists of 13 residues. J was trimmed by 6 bases and V by 5 bases; bases with no gene match: 7. This CDR3 is CATSSRTSSEQYF. CDR3 nucleotide sequence: TGTGCCACCAGCTCCCGGACTAGTTCCGAGCAGTACTTC.

The rearrangement links TRBV2 to TRBJ1-3, with D hard to call. Trimming shortened V by 4 bases and J by 6 bases, and 7 bases separated the two germline ends. This CDR3 comprises 12 residues. Germline V gives CDR1 SNHLY, CDR2 FYNNEI. In nucleotides, the CDR3 is TGTGCCAGCAGTGGGAGGGTAAACACCATATATTTT. As protein: CASSGRVNTIYF.

The CDR3 region is CASSLQGQANYGYTF. CDR3 coding DNA: TGCGCCAGCAGCTTGCAGGGACAGGCAAACTATGGCTACACCTTC. The gene calls are TRBV5-1 and TRBJ1-2; TRBD1 agrees at 8 bases. This CDR3 spans 15 amino acids. Germline V CDR1 and CDR2: SGHRS, YFSETQ. Trimming cost V 1 base and J 2 bases; bases outside gene matches: 4.

On this clone: The junction and the germline gene differ at one end; a read error may be behind it. The V gene is TRBV12-3 or TRBV12-4, the J gene TRBJ2-7; perhaps TRBD1 as D (6 bases). CDR3 length equals 11 residues. CDR3: CASSAGTTRLF. In nucleotides, the CDR3 is TGTGCCAGCAGTGCCGGGACAACGAGGCTTTTT.

The chain has TRBV6-5 and TRBJ1-2, with 10 bases lining up with TRBD1. There are 15 residues in the CDR3. The V and J ends lost 6 bases and 0 bases, in that order; junction bases with no gene match: 4. Germline CDR1 is MNHEY and CDR2 is SVGAGI. In DNA form, the CDR3 reads TGTGCCAGCAGAGCTGGACAGGGGGCTAACTATGGCTACACCTTC. Amino acid sequence: CASRAGQGANYGYTF.

The gene calls are TRBV14 and TRBJ1-2; possible D gene TRBD1, 5 bases. V lost 4 bases and J lost 7, with 25 bases in between. Per the germline V gene, CDR1 is SGHDN and CDR2 is FVKESK. The CDR3 runs 17 residues. Written as DNA, the CDR3 is TGTGCCAGCAGCCCCCTATCGGGGGGAAAAGATTGGGGTGGCTACACCTTC. It yields the protein CASSPLSGGKDWGGYTF.

The V call is TRBV27, the J call TRBJ1-1; D unclear. Germline V gene sequence: CDR1 MNHEY, CDR2 SMNVEV (reference sequence). This CDR3 contains 13 residues. The V and J ends lost 6 bases and 3 bases respectively, with 11 bases between them. In DNA form, the CDR3 reads TGTGCCAGCAGAGCTCGTGAGGACACTGAAGCTTTCTTT. Residues: CASRAREDTEAFF.

The chain couples TRBV13 to TRBJ1-1; D is possibly TRBD1 (5 bases). The CDR3 totals 17 residues. CDR1 PRHDT and CDR2 FYEKMQ come from the germline V gene (reference sequence). Deletions cut 5 bases from V and 6 bases from J, with 25 bases between. CDR3 sequence: CASSPTGDAGLGSEAFF. CDR3 bases: TGTGCCAGCAGCCCGACGGGGGATGCAGGTCTTGGGTCTGAAGCTTTCTTT.

V gene TRBV12-3 or TRBV12-4 combines with J gene TRBJ2-1, with a possible D match to TRBD2 (5 bases). The CDR3 is 12 residues long. The V end was cut by 7 bases, the J end by 10 bases, with 14 bases between. The CDR3 protein is CASNAPGSEQFF. In DNA, the CDR3 is TGTGCCAGCAACGCACCGGGGTCCGAGCAGTTCTTC.

This chain links TRBV28 with TRBJ2-3, with a tentative D call TRBD1 (5 bases). The CDR3 is 16 amino acids. Looked up from germline, CDR1 is MDHEN and CDR2 is SYDVKM. V dropped 3 bases and J dropped 2 bases, with 15 bases sitting between them. The CDR3 reads CASSLAGAELTDTQYF. CDR3 coding DNA: TGTGCCAGCAGTTTGGCTGGGGCGGAGCTCACAGATACGCAGTATTTT.

V usage is TRBV4-2 and J usage is TRBJ1-5; TRBD1 agrees at 8 bases. V lost 2 bases to trimming and J lost 7 bases; unmatched junction nucleotides: 4. The CDR3 loop spans 14 amino acids. The V gene's germline CDR1 is LGHNA and CDR2 YNFKEQ. Here the CDR3 DNA reads TGTGCCAGCAGCCAAATAGGGACAGGACAGCCCCAGCATTTT. Residues: CASSQIGTGQPQHF.

This rearrangement joins TRBV3-1 (or the pseudogene TRBV3-2) to TRBJ2-3, with 15 positions matching TRBD2. The CDR3 sequence is 18 residues long. V shed 1 base, J shed 6 bases, and the junction held 8 bases outside the gene matches. Germline CDR1 LGHDT, CDR2 YNNKEL (reference sequence). The CDR3 DNA follows: TGTGCCAGCAGCCAAGTACTGGGACTAGCGGGAGGCGGTGATACGCAGTATTTT. Residues: CASSQVLGLAGGGDTQYF.

The J gene is TRBJ2-5, the V gene TRBV7-9; 13 bases are a match to TRBD2. Germline-derived CDR1 and CDR2 are SEHNR and FQNEAQ (reference sequence). This CDR3 has 17 residues. V shed 5 bases and J 3 bases; nucleotides not matched to a gene: 9. This CDR3 is CASSPAGLAGIKETQYF. For the CDR3, the DNA is TGTGCCAGCAGCCCGGCGGGACTAGCGGGAATTAAAGAGACCCAGTACTTC.

This rearrangement joins TRBV28 to TRBJ1-5; 10 nucleotides agree with TRBD1. Germline V CDR1 and CDR2: MDHEN, SYDVKM. V lost 6 bases, J lost 7 bases, and 6 bases stayed unmatched. CDR3 length: 14 amino acids. CDR3: CASRAGTGDQPQHF. The CDR3 bases are TGTGCCAGCAGGGCAGGGACAGGGGACCAGCCCCAGCATTTT.

The chain combines TRBV11-3 with TRBJ2-7; D is unresolved. Looked up from germline, CDR1 is SGHNT and CDR2 is YENEEA. This CDR3 spans 14 amino acids. Trimming removed 8 bases from V and 7 bases from J, with 21 bases in between. The CDR3 loop is CASAQGLERGEQYF. The DNA of the CDR3 is TGTGCCAGCGCCCAAGGCCTTGAGCGTGGGGAGCAGTACTTC.

This clone was recorded once. The chain joins TRBV7-9 to TRBJ2-1, with D possibly TRBD2 on 5 matching bases. The length of the CDR3 is 16 residues. Germline values: CDR1 SEHNR, CDR2 FQNEAQ (reference sequence). The V end was cut by 0 bases, the J end by 10 bases, with 19 bases between. CDR3 in amino acids: CASSLAYPEPQREQFF. CDR3 DNA: TGTGCCAGCAGCTTAGCTTACCCCGAACCCCAGCGGGAGCAGTTCTTC. The variable domain in full, completed from reference TRBV7-9 and TRBJ2-1, reads DTGVSQNPRHKITKRGQNVTFRCDPISEHNRLYWYRQTLGQGPEFLTYFQNEAQLEKSRLLSDRFSAERPKGSFSTLEIQRTEQGDSAMYLCASSLAYPEPQREQFFGPGTRLTVL.

The chain uses TRBV19 and TRBJ1-2; 9 bases match TRBD1. CDR1 is LNHDA, CDR2 SQIVND, per germline (reference sequence). Germline trimming cut 5 bases from V and 7 bases from J; bases unmatched to any gene: 5. The CDR3 contains 13 residues. CDR3 in amino acids: CASSVQQGAGYTF. CDR3 nucleotide sequence: TGTGCCAGTAGTGTCCAACAGGGGGCTGGCTACACCTTC.